Following are 25 T cell receptor beta chains from one sample sequenced in a study of PD-L1 blockade in urothelial cancer. TCRdb keeps only in-frame clones here, not all; method: immunoSEQ multiplex PCR. This table has some 84,000 clones, more than 75% appearing once. Sequenced material: PBMCs, taken around atezolizumab (anti-PD-L1) treatment. These receptors all stem from a man between 65 and 79 years old with urothelial cancer.

This clone was detected only once. J is TRBJ2-1 and V is TRBV7-9; 7 bases align to TRBD1. V gave up 6 bases and J gave up 7 bases; unmatched junction bases: 3. Germline values: CDR1 SEHNR, CDR2 FQNEAQ (reference sequence). This CDR3 comprises 12 residues. This chain's CDR3 is CASRPTGNEQFF. In DNA form, the CDR3 reads TGTGCCAGCAGGCCGACAGGGAATGAGCAGTTCTTC.

CDR3 region: CASSSSTWDEQFF. In nucleotides, the CDR3 is TGTGCCAGCAGTTCGTCGACATGGGATGAGCAGTTCTTC. The chain is built from TRBV6-6 and TRBJ2-1, with D unresolved. Germline V lookup: CDR1 MNHNY, CDR2 SVGAGI (reference sequence). Trimming removed 4 bases from V and 8 bases from J, with 12 bases in between. CDR3 length equals 13 residues.

The V call is TRBV7-8, the J call TRBJ1-1; D might be TRBD1 (6 bases). The CDR3 spans 12 residues. V lost 5 bases and J 10 bases, leaving 14 bases between the germline ends. CDR1 and CDR2 (germline): SGHVS, FQNEAQ. The CDR3 spells CASSPTGFRAFF. Here the CDR3 DNA reads TGTGCCAGCAGCCCCACAGGGTTCAGAGCTTTCTTT.

The chain combines TRBV5-6 with TRBJ2-5; no reliable D call. This CDR3 is 14 amino acids long. The V gene lost 1 base and the J gene lost 3 bases, with 10 bases spanning the gap. Looked up from germline, CDR1 is SGHDT and CDR2 is YYEEEE. CDR3 loop: CASSLFSTKETQYF. DNA of the CDR3: TGTGCCAGCAGCTTGTTCAGTACCAAAGAGACCCAGTACTTC.

The gene calls are TRBV27 and TRBJ2-3; the D gene is possibly TRBD2 (6 bases). The CDR3 loop spans 15 amino acids. The germline gives CDR1 MNHEY, CDR2 SMNVEV (reference sequence). V dropped 3 bases and J dropped 0 bases, with 10 bases sitting between them. The CDR3 here is CASSFGRDSTDTQYF. CDR3 nucleotides: TGTGCCAGCAGTTTCGGGCGGGACAGCACAGATACGCAGTATTTT.

The V gene is TRBV10-3, the J gene TRBJ1-1; TRBD1 aligns across 7 bases. Per the germline V gene, CDR1 is ENHRY and CDR2 is SYGVKD. This CDR3 comprises 17 residues. The ends lost 3 bases at V and 8 bases at J; junction bases unmatched: 18. The CDR3 DNA is TGTGCCATCAGTGACCCCGACAGGGTTGGACCCCTAATCGAAGCTTTCTTT. Its translation is CAISDPDRVGPLIEAFF.

V usage is TRBV10-3 and J usage is TRBJ1-3; D gene unclear. V lost 4 bases and J 2 bases, leaving 9 bases between the germline ends. The CDR3 has 14 residues. The germline CDR1 and CDR2 sequences are ENHRY and SYGVKD. The CDR3 loop reads CAISVGRTGNTIYF. The CDR3 coding sequence is TGTGCCATCAGTGTTGGGAGGACTGGAAACACCATATATTTT.

The chain is built from TRBV19 and TRBJ1-3; D is unresolved. CDR1 and CDR2 (germline): LNHDA, SQIVND (reference sequence). The V end lost 5 bases, the J end lost 0 bases, and 8 bases lay between the germline ends. The CDR3 spans 14 residues. The chain's CDR3 is CASSPVHSGNTIYF. The CDR3 DNA reads TGTGCCAGTAGTCCAGTCCACTCTGGAAACACCATATATTTT.

The chain recombines TRBV6-6 with TRBJ2-7; TRBD2 might be the D (6 bases). CDR3 length equals 13 residues. Per the germline V gene, CDR1 is MNHNY and CDR2 is SVGAGI (reference sequence). V lost 5 bases, J lost 4 bases, and 12 bases lay in between. The CDR3 spells CASSGGWGYEQYF. The CDR3 DNA reads as TGTGCCAGCAGTGGAGGGTGGGGGTACGAGCAGTACTTC.

The rearrangement joins TRBV7-2 to TRBJ2-2; possibly TRBD2 for D (6 bases). V lost 1 base and J 4 bases, leaving 13 bases between the germline ends. Per germline, CDR1 SGHTA and CDR2 FQGNSA. This CDR3 is 16 amino acids long. The CDR3 loop reads CASSLGREAVTGELFF. CDR3 in DNA: TGTGCCAGCAGCTTAGGGAGGGAGGCAGTCACCGGGGAGCTGTTTTTT. Drawing the rest from reference TRBV7-2 and TRBJ2-2, the complete variable domain is GAGVSQSPSNKVTEKGKDVELRCDPISGHTALYWYRQSLGQGLEFLIYFQGNSAPDKSGLPSDRFSAERTGGSVSTLTIQRTQQEDSAVYLCASSLGREAVTGELFFGEGSRLTVL.

This rearrangement joins TRBV12-5 to TRBJ1-4, with 7 bases matching TRBD1. The CDR3 totals 19 residues. Germline V CDR1 and CDR2: LGHNT, FRNRAP. The ends lost 2 bases at V and 0 bases at J; junction bases unmatched: 12. CDR3 nucleotides: TGTGCTAGTGGTTTGTCTACCGGGACAGCTATTGCAACTAATGAAAAACTGTTTTTT. It is translated as CASGLSTGTAIATNEKLFF.

The V call is TRBV6-1, the J call TRBJ2-2; D gene ambiguous. CDR1 and CDR2 from the germline V gene are MNHNS and SASEGT. V dropped 7 bases and J dropped 12 bases, with 12 bases sitting between them. The CDR3 has 11 amino acids. The CDR3 here is CASTPRAKLFF. In nucleotides, the CDR3 is TGTGCCAGCACCCCCCGCGCGAAGCTGTTTTTT.

This clone appeared once. This rearrangement joins TRBV15 to TRBJ2-1; possibly TRBD2 for D (6 bases). V lost 4 bases and J lost 4, with 11 bases in between. The CDR3 loop spans 14 amino acids. CDR1 and CDR2 from the germline V gene are LNHNV and YYDKDF (reference sequence). The CDR3 reads CATSNRAGYNEQFF. In DNA form, the CDR3 reads TGTGCCACCAGCAATAGGGCGGGGTACAATGAGCAGTTCTTC.

The chain combines TRBV7-2 with TRBJ2-7; D is perhaps TRBD2 (6 bases). This CDR3 is 15 amino acids long. Germline CDR1 SGHTA, CDR2 FQGNSA. The germline V and J ends were trimmed by 6 bases and 4 bases, with 19 bases remaining between them. CDR3 sequence: CASRPPLAVVYEQYF. CDR3 DNA: TGTGCCAGCAGGCCCCCCTTAGCGGTTGTGTACGAGCAGTACTTC.

The rearrangement uses TRBV11-2 and TRBJ1-2; TRBD1 aligns across 12 bases. Trimming took 3 bases from V and 7 from J; bases not matched to a gene: 6. CDR1 is SGHAT, CDR2 FQNNGV, per germline. This CDR3 contains 15 residues. This CDR3 is CASSFSGTGGVGYTF. CDR3 coding DNA: TGTGCCAGCAGCTTTTCCGGGACAGGGGGCGTTGGCTACACCTTC. Drawing the rest from reference TRBV11-2 and TRBJ1-2, the complete variable domain is EAGVAQSPRYKIIEKRQSVAFWCNPISGHATLYWYQQILGQGPKLLIQFQNNGVVDDSQLPKDRFSAERLKGVDSTLKIQPAKLEDSAVYLCASSFSGTGGVGYTFGSGTRLTVV.

V usage is TRBV4-3 and J usage is TRBJ2-1; 10 bases fit TRBD2. The V gene end was trimmed by 2 bases and the J gene end by 9 bases; junction bases not matched to a gene: 1. In germline, CDR1 is LGHNA, CDR2 YSLEER. The CDR3 is made up of 13 amino acids. The CDR3 loop reads CASSQWTSGEQFF. The CDR3, as DNA: TGCGCCAGCAGCCAATGGACTAGCGGTGAGCAGTTCTTC.

Many counts were recorded for this clone. The chain has TRBV11-2 and TRBJ1-2, with D unclear. V lost 0 bases, J lost 4 bases, and 15 bases lay in between. Looked up from germline, CDR1 is SGHAT and CDR2 is FQNNGV. The CDR3 contains 16 residues. The CDR3 nucleotides are TGTGCCAGCAGCTTAGATTCCGGGTTGCCCTCCTATGGCTACACCTTC. Translation gives CASSLDSGLPSYGYTF.

This rearrangement joins TRBV6-6 to TRBJ2-7; D is unclear. V lost 5 bases, J lost 2 bases, and 16 bases lay in between. This CDR3 comprises 15 residues. From germline, CDR1 is MNHNY and CDR2 SVGAGI (reference sequence). The CDR3 loop is CASSTELTTPYEQYF. CDR3 nucleotides: TGTGCCAGCAGTACCGAACTCACTACTCCCTACGAGCAGTACTTC.

The V gene is TRBV4-3, the J gene TRBJ2-1; 14 positions agree with TRBD2. This CDR3 comprises 17 residues. V lost 4 bases to trimming and J lost 0 bases; unmatched junction nucleotides: 2. Per germline, CDR1 LGHNA and CDR2 YSLEER. The CDR3 DNA follows: TGCGCCAGCAGCCCCGGGACTAGCGGGAGCTCCTACAATGAGCAGTTCTTC. Its translation: CASSPGTSGSSYNEQFF.

As concerns this clone: Other DNA sequences of this sample code for an identical CDR3. The rearrangement links TRBV29-1 to TRBJ1-1; 7 nucleotides match TRBD1. Per germline, CDR1 SQVTM and CDR2 ANQGSEA. V dropped 6 bases and J dropped 5; count of bases not matched to a gene: 6. This CDR3 is built from 12 residues. In nucleotides, the CDR3 is TGCAGCGTAAACAGGGGCGGGACTGAAGCTTTCTTT. Translated: CSVNRGGTEAFF.

This sequence joins TRBV2 and TRBJ2-1; TRBD2 matches 10 bases. Germline trimming cut 3 bases from V and 11 bases from J; bases unmatched to any gene: 4. The CDR3 sequence is 13 residues long. Germline V gene sequence: CDR1 SNHLY, CDR2 FYNNEI. The CDR3 DNA reads TGTGCCAGCAGTGATCTAGCGGGAGTTAAGCAGTTCTTC. It yields the protein CASSDLAGVKQFF.

The rearrangement uses TRBV19 and TRBJ1-3, with D possibly being TRBD1 (6 bases). The CDR3 totals 15 residues. Trimming took 4 bases from V and 4 from J, leaving 14 bases between them. Germline assignment: CDR1 LNHDA and CDR2 SQIVND (reference sequence). The CDR3 here is CASSNPNRVGNTIYF. In nucleotides, the CDR3 is TGTGCCAGTAGTAACCCAAACAGGGTCGGAAACACCATATATTTT.

This chain links TRBV21-1 with TRBJ2-7; TRBD2, the table's D call, lacks a check against the DNA. TRBV21-1 is assigned pseudogene status. This CDR3 spans 17 amino acids. The CDR3 loop is CASSTTISGRRSYEQYF. CDR3 DNA sequence: TGTGCCAGCAGCACGACTATTAGCGGGAGGCGCTCCTACGAGCAGTACTTC.

The chain uses TRBV4-2 and TRBJ1-2; maybe TRBD1 (5 bases). With 10 bases removed from V and 1 base from J, the gap between germline ends came to 13 bases. Germline CDR1 and CDR2: LGHNA and YNFKEQ. CDR3 size: 13 residues. This chain's CDR3 is CATRSGDNYGYTF. The DNA of the CDR3 is TGTGCCACCCGGTCGGGGGATAACTATGGCTACACCTTC.

The V call is TRBV7-8, the J call TRBJ2-5; 8 positions match TRBD2. V was pared by 5 bases and J by 1 base, with 12 bases of the junction left unmatched. The CDR3 has 17 residues. Germline loops: CDR1 SGHVS, CDR2 FQNEAQ. The chain's CDR3 is CASSPVPGGMAQETQYF. Written as DNA, the CDR3 is TGTGCCAGCAGCCCCGTCCCGGGGGGGATGGCCCAAGAGACCCAGTACTTC.